This T cell receptor (beta chain) is drawn from a study of blood T cell repertoires in COVID-19. In the study overall: From T cells, B-cell-depleted T cells, or PBMCs came the material, which was cDNA or gDNA.

Sequencing was performed with immunoSEQ multiplex PCR; in TCRdb, only in-frame clones are kept and a portion is missing. This table holds around 60,000 clones, around 70% found once. Germline assignment: CDR1 SGDLS and CDR2 YYNGEE. This CDR3 comprises 16 residues. Germline trimming cut 0 bases from V and 5 bases from J; bases unmatched to any gene: 7. What was sequenced was peripheral blood. The TCR sequence derives from a woman between 65 and 79 years old with COVID-19, enrolled during active disease. The chain carries TRBV9 and TRBJ2-5; 10 bases match TRBD2. The CDR3 region is CASSVVSSGGMETQYF. Here the CDR3 DNA reads TGTGCCAGCAGCGTAGTCTCTAGCGGGGGCATGGAGACCCAGTACTTC.